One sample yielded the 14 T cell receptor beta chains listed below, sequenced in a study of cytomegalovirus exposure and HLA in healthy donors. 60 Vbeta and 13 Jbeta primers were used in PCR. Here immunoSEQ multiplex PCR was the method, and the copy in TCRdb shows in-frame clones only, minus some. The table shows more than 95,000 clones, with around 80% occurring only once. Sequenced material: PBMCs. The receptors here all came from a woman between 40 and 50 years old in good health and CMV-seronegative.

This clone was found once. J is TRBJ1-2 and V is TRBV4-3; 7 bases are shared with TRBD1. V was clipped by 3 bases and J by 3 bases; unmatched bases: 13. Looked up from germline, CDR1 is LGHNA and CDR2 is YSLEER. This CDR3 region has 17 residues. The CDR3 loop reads CASSHVLPQGGDYGYTF. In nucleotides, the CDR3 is TGCGCCAGCAGCCACGTACTACCCCAGGGGGGAGACTATGGCTACACCTTC.

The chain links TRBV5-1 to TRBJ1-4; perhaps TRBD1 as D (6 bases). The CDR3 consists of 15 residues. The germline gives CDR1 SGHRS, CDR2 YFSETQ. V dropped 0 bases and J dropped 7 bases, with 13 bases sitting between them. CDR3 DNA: TGCGCCAGCAGCTTGGTTGGGTCAGGGGCTGAAAAACTGTTTTTT. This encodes CASSLVGSGAEKLFF.

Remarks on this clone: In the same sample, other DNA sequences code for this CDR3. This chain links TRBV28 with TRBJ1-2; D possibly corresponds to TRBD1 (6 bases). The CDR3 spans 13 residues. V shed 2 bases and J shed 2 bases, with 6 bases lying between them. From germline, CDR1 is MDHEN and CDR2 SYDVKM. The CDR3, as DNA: TGTGCCAGCAGTTTAGGACAGAACTATGGCTACACCTTC. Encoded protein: CASSLGQNYGYTF.

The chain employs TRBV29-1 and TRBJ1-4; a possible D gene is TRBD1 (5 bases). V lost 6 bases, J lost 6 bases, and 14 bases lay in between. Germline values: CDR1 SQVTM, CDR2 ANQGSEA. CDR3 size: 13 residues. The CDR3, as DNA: TGCAGCGTCCGACAGCCAGGGTATGAAAAACTGTTTTTT. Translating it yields CSVRQPGYEKLFF.

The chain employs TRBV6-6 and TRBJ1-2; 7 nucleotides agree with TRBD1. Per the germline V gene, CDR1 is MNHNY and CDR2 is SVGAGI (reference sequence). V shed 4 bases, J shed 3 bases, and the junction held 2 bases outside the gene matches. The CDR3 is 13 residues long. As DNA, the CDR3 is TGTGCCAGCAGTTCCGACAGGGACTATGGCTACACCTTC. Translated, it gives CASSSDRDYGYTF.

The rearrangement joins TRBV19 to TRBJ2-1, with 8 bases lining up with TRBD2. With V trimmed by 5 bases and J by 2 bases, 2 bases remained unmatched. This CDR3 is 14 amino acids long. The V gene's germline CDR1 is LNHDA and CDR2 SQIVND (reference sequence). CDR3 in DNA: TGTGCCAGTAGTCCGGGACTAGCCTACAATGAGCAGTTCTTC. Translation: CASSPGLAYNEQFF.

The CDR3: CASSRPGGAREGYTF. CDR3 DNA sequence: TGTGCCAGCAGCCGACCAGGGGGCGCGAGGGAGGGCTACACCTTC. The genes are TRBV7-9 and TRBJ1-2; TRBD1 matches 8 bases. The germline gives CDR1 SEHNR, CDR2 FQNEAQ (reference sequence). Losses at the gene ends were 5 bases for V and 8 bases for J; bases not matched to a gene: 13. The CDR3 length is 15 residues.

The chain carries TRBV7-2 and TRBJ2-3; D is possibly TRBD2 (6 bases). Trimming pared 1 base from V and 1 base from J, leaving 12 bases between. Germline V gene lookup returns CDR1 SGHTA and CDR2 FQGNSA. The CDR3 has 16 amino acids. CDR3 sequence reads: CASSLGFSGGTDTQYF. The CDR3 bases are TGTGCCAGCAGCTTAGGATTTTCGGGAGGCACAGATACGCAGTATTTT.

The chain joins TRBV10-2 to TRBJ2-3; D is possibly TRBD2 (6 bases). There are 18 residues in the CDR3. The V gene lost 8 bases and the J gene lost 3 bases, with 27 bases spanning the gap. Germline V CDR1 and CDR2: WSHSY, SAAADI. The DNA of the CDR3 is TGCGCCAGCTGGCCTAGCGCCCTCCAAGGCGCGGGGACAGATACGCAGTATTTT. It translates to CASWPSALQGAGTDTQYF.

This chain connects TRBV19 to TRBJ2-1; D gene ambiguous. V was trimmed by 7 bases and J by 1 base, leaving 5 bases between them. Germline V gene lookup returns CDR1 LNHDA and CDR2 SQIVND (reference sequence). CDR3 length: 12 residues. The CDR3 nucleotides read TGTGCCAGTACCCATTCCTACAATGAGCAGTTCTTC. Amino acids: CASTHSYNEQFF.

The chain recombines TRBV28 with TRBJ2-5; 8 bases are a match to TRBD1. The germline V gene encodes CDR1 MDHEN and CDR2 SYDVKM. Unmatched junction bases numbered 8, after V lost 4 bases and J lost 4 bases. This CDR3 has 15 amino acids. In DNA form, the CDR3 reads TGTGCCAGCAGTTCCCCGACAGGGGCCGGAGAGACCCAGTACTTC. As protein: CASSSPTGAGETQYF. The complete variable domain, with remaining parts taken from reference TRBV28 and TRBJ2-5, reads DVKVTQSSRYLVKRTGEKVFLECVQDMDHENMFWYRQDPGLGLRLIYFSYDVKMKEKGDIPEGYSVSREKKERFSLILESASTNQTSMYLCASSSPTGAGETQYFGPGTRLLVL.

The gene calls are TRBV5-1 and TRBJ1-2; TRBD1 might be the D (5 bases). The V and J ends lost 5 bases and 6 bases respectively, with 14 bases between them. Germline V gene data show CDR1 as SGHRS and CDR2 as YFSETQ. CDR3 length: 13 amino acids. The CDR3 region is CASRTVGGDGYTF. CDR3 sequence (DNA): TGCGCCAGCAGGACAGTCGGAGGGGATGGCTACACCTTC.

The CDR3 nucleotides read TGTGCCAGCAGTTTCAGAGGGGGCGCGGATGGCTACACCTTC. Translated: CASSFRGGADGYTF. The rearrangement joins TRBV27 to TRBJ1-2; 7 bases match TRBD1. The J segment lost 6 bases and the V segment lost 3 bases, leaving 7 bases of the junction unmatched. In germline, CDR1 is MNHEY, CDR2 SMNVEV (reference sequence). The CDR3 is made up of 14 amino acids.

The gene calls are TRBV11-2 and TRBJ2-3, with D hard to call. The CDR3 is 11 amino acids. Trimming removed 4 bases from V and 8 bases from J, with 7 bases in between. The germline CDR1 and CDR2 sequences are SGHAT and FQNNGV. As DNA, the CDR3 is TGTGCCAGCAGCTCCACTCTTACGCAGTATTTT. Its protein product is CASSSTLTQYF.